The 26 T cell receptor beta chains listed next were all sequenced from one sample in a study of CD8 T cells in Susac syndrome. The RNA input was roughly 0.45 to 1 ug, and it was reverse transcribed with random hexamers. TCRdb re-derived calls from the immunoSEQ multiplex PCR reads in MiXCR, one entry per CDR3 protein. Among 95,000 to 150,000 distinct CDR3 sequences listed, about 95% were seen once. The sequenced material came from CD8+ T cells from PBMCs. Receptor source: a human donor with Susac syndrome.

The chain has TRBV30 and TRBJ1-2; D possibly corresponds to TRBD1 (6 bases). Deletions cut 6 bases from V and 6 bases from J, with 17 bases between. Germline V gives CDR1 GTSNPN, CDR2 SVGIG (reference sequence). CDR3 length: 13 amino acids. Written as DNA, the CDR3 is TGTGCCTGTGAATCAGGGGTCCTTGATGGCTACACCTTC. It is translated as CACESGVLDGYTF.

The chain combines TRBV4-1 with TRBJ2-2, with a weak D call TRBD2 (6 bases). Germline assignment: CDR1 MGHRA and CDR2 YSYEKL. This CDR3 is 14 amino acids long. V lost 0 bases to trimming and J lost 7 bases, with 9 bases between them. The CDR3 is CASSQELAGGELFF. The CDR3 DNA reads as TGCGCCAGCAGCCAAGAACTAGCAGGCGGGGAGCTGTTTTTT.

This chain connects TRBV7-8 to TRBJ2-1, with D perhaps matching TRBD1 or TRBD2 (7 bases each). Germline values: CDR1 SGHVS, CDR2 FQNEAQ. The CDR3 runs to 16 residues. V lost 1 base, J lost 1 base, and 11 bases lay in between. CDR3 DNA sequence: TGTGCCAGCAGCTTAGGAGCGGGACAGTCCTACAATGAGCAGTTCTTC. Encoded protein: CASSLGAGQSYNEQFF.

The CDR3 coding sequence is TGTGCCAGCAGCGTAGAGGGACAGGGACTAATCGATGAGCAGTTCTTC. Its translation is CASSVEGQGLIDEQFF. The chain employs TRBV9 and TRBJ2-1; 9 bases fit TRBD1. This CDR3 spans 16 amino acids. Germline V gene lookup returns CDR1 SGDLS and CDR2 YYNGEE. J lost 8 bases, V lost 0 bases, and 9 bases had no gene match.

The V gene is TRBV3-1, the J gene TRBJ2-5; D assignment may be TRBD1 or TRBD2 (5 bases each). The length of the CDR3 is 15 residues. V shed 1 base and J shed 5 bases, with 14 bases lying between them. Germline V CDR1 and CDR2: LGHDT, YNNKEL (reference sequence). Written as DNA, the CDR3 is TGTGCCAGCAGCCAAGTTAGTGACGGGGCGGAGACCCAGTACTTC. It yields the protein CASSQVSDGAETQYF.

The chain employs TRBV3-1 and TRBJ2-1; 7 nucleotides match TRBD1. The CDR3 has 15 amino acids. Germline V gene sequence: CDR1 LGHDT, CDR2 YNNKEL (reference sequence). Losses at the gene ends were 1 base for V and 6 bases for J; bases not matched to a gene: 6. The CDR3 region is CASSQARQGSNEQFF. CDR3 nucleotides: TGTGCCAGCAGCCAAGCTAGACAGGGAAGCAATGAGCAGTTCTTC.

This chain connects TRBV9 to TRBJ1-6; weak D call: TRBD1 (5 bases). Germline lookup yields CDR1 SGDLS and CDR2 YYNGEE. This CDR3 spans 15 amino acids. Trimming left V 4 bases short and J 0 bases short, with 8 bases between. In nucleotides, the CDR3 is TGTGCCAGCAGCCCAGGGAGCTCCTATAATTCACCCCTCCACTTT. Protein product: CASSPGSSYNSPLHF.

This chain joins TRBV29-1 and TRBJ2-5; 10 bases are shared with TRBD2. CDR1 is SQVTM and CDR2 is ANQGSEA in the germline V gene. With V trimmed by 6 bases and J by 8 bases, 12 bases remained unmatched. This CDR3 comprises 14 residues. The CDR3, as DNA: TGCAGCGTGGACGGGCCTAGCGGGGGATTTACCCAGTACTTC. Residues: CSVDGPSGGFTQYF.

The rearrangement links TRBV13 to TRBJ2-5; D possibly uses TRBD1 or TRBD2 (6 bases each). Germline V gives CDR1 PRHDT, CDR2 FYEKMQ (reference sequence). V was pared by 8 bases and J by 2 bases, with 12 bases between. The CDR3 is made up of 13 amino acids. The CDR3 sequence: CASSGGLQETQYF. CDR3 coding DNA: TGTGCCAGCTCTGGGGGGCTGCAAGAGACCCAGTACTTC.

This clonotype was counted a single time. The chain employs TRBV29-1 and TRBJ2-2, with a weak D call TRBD1 (5 bases). The germline V and J ends were trimmed by 3 bases and 3 bases, with 8 bases remaining between them. Germline CDR1 and CDR2: SQVTM and ANQGSEA. The CDR3 loop spans 13 amino acids. The DNA for the CDR3 is TGCAGCGTTGAGGCAGGGCACACCGGGGAGCTGTTTTTT. Translated: CSVEAGHTGELFF.

This rearrangement joins TRBV7-9 to TRBJ2-5; 9 nucleotides line up with TRBD1. The junction had 7 bases not matched to a gene; V was cut back by 0 bases and J by 5 bases. CDR3 length: 16 residues. Per the germline V gene, CDR1 is SEHNR and CDR2 is FQNEAQ (reference sequence). The CDR3 protein is CASSLALTGGAETQYF. The CDR3 region has the DNA TGTGCCAGCAGCTTAGCGCTCACAGGGGGCGCGGAGACCCAGTACTTC. Filled out from reference TRBV7-9 and TRBJ2-5, the complete variable domain reads DTGVSQNPRHKITKRGQNVTFRCDPISEHNRLYWYRQTLGQGPEFLTYFQNEAQLEKSRLLSDRFSAERPKGSFSTLEIQRTEQGDSAMYLCASSLALTGGAETQYFGPGTRLLVL.

The chain joins TRBV11-2 to TRBJ2-5; D gene uncertain. V shed 8 bases and J shed 4 bases, with 14 bases lying between them. Germline values: CDR1 SGHAT, CDR2 FQNNGV. The CDR3 sequence is 13 residues long. The CDR3 DNA sequence: TGTGCCAGCTCTCAGGAAAGTCGAGAGACCCAGTACTTC. Translation gives CASSQESRETQYF.

The V gene is TRBV19, the J gene TRBJ2-5, with D perhaps TRBD2 (5 bases). The CDR3 spans 12 residues. V dropped 9 bases and J dropped 1 base, with 9 bases sitting between them. Germline V gene lookup returns CDR1 LNHDA and CDR2 SQIVND (reference sequence). This CDR3 reads CASRDFQETQYF. Written as DNA, the CDR3 is TGTGCCAGCCGGGATTTCCAAGAGACCCAGTACTTC.

The chain couples TRBV7-9 to TRBJ1-4, with D uncertain. The CDR3 has 11 residues. Germline V lookup: CDR1 SEHNR, CDR2 FQNEAQ (reference sequence). V lost 6 bases and J 7 bases, leaving 6 bases between the germline ends. The DNA for the CDR3 is TGTGCCAGCAGGGAGAGTGAAAAACTGTTTTTT. Its protein is CASRESEKLFF.

This chain links TRBV5-1 with TRBJ2-5; D gene ambiguous. Germline V gene lookup returns CDR1 SGHRS and CDR2 YFSETQ. This CDR3 spans 15 amino acids. The germline V and J ends were trimmed by 0 bases and 3 bases, with 12 bases remaining between them. This CDR3 reads CASSLDHRTEETQYF. Here the CDR3 DNA reads TGCGCCAGCAGCTTGGACCACCGAACTGAAGAGACCCAGTACTTC.

This clonotype appeared a single time. The chain employs TRBV10-3 and TRBJ1-5; D may be TRBD1 (6 bases). Germline loops: CDR1 ENHRY, CDR2 SYGVKD. V was shortened by 6 bases and J by 2 bases, with 11 bases between the two germline ends. CDR3 length: 14 amino acids. DNA of the CDR3: TGTGCCATCAGGGAGGACAGTCGCAATCAGCCCCAGCATTTT. Protein: CAIREDSRNQPQHF.

The sample holds one count of this clonotype. Here the CDR3 reads CSVDYISSYNEQFF. CDR3 bases: TGCAGCGTTGACTACATTAGCTCCTACAATGAGCAGTTCTTC. This chain joins TRBV29-1 and TRBJ2-1; D not certain. CDR3 length: 14 residues. Germline V gene lookup returns CDR1 SQVTM and CDR2 ANQGSEA. The V end lost 3 bases, the J end lost 0 bases, and 9 bases lay between the germline ends.

This chain links TRBV27 with TRBJ1-2, with 7 bases matching TRBD1. Germline CDR1 is MNHEY and CDR2 is SMNVEV (reference sequence). The V gene end was trimmed by 8 bases and the J gene end by 9 bases; junction bases not matched to a gene: 15. This CDR3 has 14 residues. Here the CDR3 reads CASGDSNLPRSYTF. CDR3 in DNA: TGTGCCAGCGGGGACAGTAACCTCCCGAGAAGCTACACCTTC.

In this sample, this clonotype turned up once. The rearrangement joins TRBV4-2 to TRBJ2-7; 11 nucleotides agree with TRBD1. CDR1 LGHNA and CDR2 YNFKEQ come from the germline V gene. This CDR3 contains 16 residues. V gave up 0 bases and J gave up 4 bases; unmatched junction bases: 5. The CDR3 is CASSQELGQGAYEQYF. The CDR3 DNA sequence: TGTGCCAGCAGCCAAGAACTCGGACAGGGGGCGTACGAGCAGTACTTC.

CDR3 protein: CSAVRGNTEAFF. The DNA for the CDR3 is TGCAGCGCCGTAAGGGGGAACACTGAAGCTTTCTTT. V gene TRBV29-1 combines with J gene TRBJ1-1; maybe TRBD1 (5 bases). V was pared by 7 bases and J by 1 base, with 10 bases between. This CDR3 spans 12 amino acids. The germline V gene has CDR1 SQVTM and CDR2 ANQGSEA.

The chain uses TRBV12-3 or TRBV12-4 and TRBJ2-1, with TRBD2 matching 9 bases. V trimming: 8 bases; J trimming: 4 bases; junction bases outside the gene matches: 15. The length of the CDR3 is 17 residues. CDR3 sequence: CASLLGRGGASYNEQFF. CDR3 DNA: TGTGCCAGCCTCCTGGGGCGCGGGGGGGCAAGTTACAATGAGCAGTTCTTC.

The rearrangement joins TRBV2 to TRBJ2-5; D remains ambiguous. Germline CDR1 reads SNHLY; CDR2 reads FYNNEI. Trimming cost V 9 bases and J 3 bases, with 5 bases left between them. The CDR3 extends over 10 amino acids. The CDR3, as DNA: TGTGCCAGTTGGGAAGAGACCCAGTACTTC. This encodes CASWEETQYF.

The DNA for the CDR3 is TGTGCCAGCAGCTTAGGGAGGGCCACTGAAGCTTTCTTT. Protein: CASSLGRATEAFF. The J gene is TRBJ1-1, the V gene TRBV13; D not resolved. The germline V gene encodes CDR1 PRHDT and CDR2 FYEKMQ (reference sequence). V was pared by 0 bases and J by 4 bases, with 6 bases between. The CDR3 covers 13 residues.

V and J are TRBV5-6 and TRBJ2-1; D is unclear. There are 14 residues in the CDR3. Germline CDR1 reads SGHDT; CDR2 reads YYEEEE. The germline V and J ends were trimmed by 0 bases and 2 bases, with 6 bases remaining between them. CDR3: CASSLVLAYNEQFF. As DNA, the CDR3 is TGTGCCAGCAGCTTGGTATTAGCCTACAATGAGCAGTTCTTC.

The CDR3 DNA is TGCGCCAGCAGCCAAGAGAGCCAGGGCCATTCGAGCGAGCAGTACTTC. Translated: CASSQESQGHSSEQYF. V gene TRBV4-3 combines with J gene TRBJ2-7; D is possibly TRBD1 (5 bases). With 0 bases removed from V and 6 bases from J, the gap between germline ends came to 18 bases. The germline V gene encodes CDR1 LGHNA and CDR2 YSLEER. The CDR3 contains 16 residues.

In nucleotides, the CDR3 is TGTGCTAGTGGTTTGAGGACTAGTAGCAGGGCAGATACGCAGTATTTT. Its translation: CASGLRTSSRADTQYF. This chain joins TRBV12-5 and TRBJ2-3, with TRBD2 matching over 7 bases. The CDR3 length is 16 residues. Germline CDR1 is LGHNT and CDR2 is FRNRAP. With 2 bases clipped from V and 4 bases from J, the junction kept 9 bases outside the gene matches.